This T cell receptor beta chain was identified in a study of cytomegalovirus exposure and HLA in healthy donors. The CDR3 length is 13 residues. CDR1 is LNHNV and CDR2 is YYDKDF in the germline V gene (reference sequence). V shed 8 bases and J shed 1 base, with 12 bases lying between them. This clone occurred a few times. The PCR had 60 Vbeta and 13 Jbeta primers. The method was immunoSEQ multiplex PCR; TCRdb's version includes in-frame clones alone and lacks a portion of them. The sample lists roughly 130,000 clones; just under 75% were seen once. The chain couples TRBV15 to TRBJ2-7; D call uncertain. Sequences were obtained from PBMCs. The receptor was derived from a man between 40 and 49 years old in good health and CMV-seropositive. CDR3: CATANILSYEQYF. DNA of the CDR3: TGTGCCACCGCAAACATCCTTTCCTACGAGCAGTACTTC.